This TCR beta chain was sequenced in a study of T cells in localized non-small cell lung cancer. V shed 10 bases and J shed 4 bases, with 19 bases lying between them. The germline V gene encodes CDR1 MNHGY and CDR2 SAAAGT. This CDR3 has 14 residues. Generated by immunoSEQ multiplex PCR, the TCRdb table keeps only in-frame clones and is missing some. Of roughly 3,000 clones in the sample, under 30% were seen once. General observations from the study: Across samples, adjacent lung featured a median roughly 50 of the top 100 tumor clones.

Points on this clone: Its specificity is not known.

V gene TRBV6-8 combines with J gene TRBJ1-1; TRBD1 might be the D (6 bases). The specimen was normal lung tissue next to the tumor, collected before any cancer treatment. The TCR sequence derives from a woman between 40 and 69 years old with stage I lung adenocarcinoma. The CDR3 is CAIREQGGVTEAFF. The CDR3 bases are TGTGCCATCAGAGAACAGGGAGGAGTCACTGAAGCTTTCTTT.